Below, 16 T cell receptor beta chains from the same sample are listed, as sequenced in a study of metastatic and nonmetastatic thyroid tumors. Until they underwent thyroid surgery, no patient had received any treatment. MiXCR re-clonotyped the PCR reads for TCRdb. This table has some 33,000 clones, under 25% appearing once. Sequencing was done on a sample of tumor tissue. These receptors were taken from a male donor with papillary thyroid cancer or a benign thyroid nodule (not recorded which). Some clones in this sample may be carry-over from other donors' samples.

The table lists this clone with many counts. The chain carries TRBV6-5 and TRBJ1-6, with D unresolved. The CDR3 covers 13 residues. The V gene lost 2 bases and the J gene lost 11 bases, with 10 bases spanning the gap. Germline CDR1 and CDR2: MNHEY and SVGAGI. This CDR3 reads CASSYDGVTPLHF. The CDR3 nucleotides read TGTGCCAGCAGTTACGACGGAGTGACACCCCTCCACTTT.

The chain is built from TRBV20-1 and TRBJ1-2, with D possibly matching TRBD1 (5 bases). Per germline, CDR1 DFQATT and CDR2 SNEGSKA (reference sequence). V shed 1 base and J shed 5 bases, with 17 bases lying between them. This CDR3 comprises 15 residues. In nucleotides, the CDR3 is TGCAGTGCTAGAGGCGTCAGGGCCCCATTGTATGGCTACACCTTC. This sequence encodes CSARGVRAPLYGYTF.

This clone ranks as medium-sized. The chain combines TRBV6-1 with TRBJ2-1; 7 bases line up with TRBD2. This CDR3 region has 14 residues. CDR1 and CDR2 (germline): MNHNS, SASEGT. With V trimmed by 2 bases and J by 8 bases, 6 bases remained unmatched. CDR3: CASSEWGGRDEQFF. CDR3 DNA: TGTGCCAGCAGTGAATGGGGCGGGAGAGATGAGCAGTTCTTC.

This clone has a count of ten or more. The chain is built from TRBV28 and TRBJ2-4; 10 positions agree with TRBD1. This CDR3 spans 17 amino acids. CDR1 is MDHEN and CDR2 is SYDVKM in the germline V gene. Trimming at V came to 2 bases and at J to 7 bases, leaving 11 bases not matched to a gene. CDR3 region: CASSLPPRQGAANIQYF. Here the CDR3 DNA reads TGTGCCAGCAGTTTACCCCCCCGACAGGGGGCGGCGAACATTCAGTACTTC.

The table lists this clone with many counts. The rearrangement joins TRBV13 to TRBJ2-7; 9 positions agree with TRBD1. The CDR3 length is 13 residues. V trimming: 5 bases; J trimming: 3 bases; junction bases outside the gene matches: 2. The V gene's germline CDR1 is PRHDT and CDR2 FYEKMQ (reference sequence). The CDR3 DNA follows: TGTGCCAGCAGCCGGGACAGGGACTACGAGCAGTACTTC. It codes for CASSRDRDYEQYF.

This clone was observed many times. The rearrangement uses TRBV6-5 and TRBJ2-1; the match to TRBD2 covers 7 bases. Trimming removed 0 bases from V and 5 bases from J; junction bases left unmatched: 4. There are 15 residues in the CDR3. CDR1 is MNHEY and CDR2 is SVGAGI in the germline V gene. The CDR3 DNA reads TGTGCCAGCAGTTACTCTAGACTAGCCGACAATGAGCAGTTCTTC. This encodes CASSYSRLADNEQFF.

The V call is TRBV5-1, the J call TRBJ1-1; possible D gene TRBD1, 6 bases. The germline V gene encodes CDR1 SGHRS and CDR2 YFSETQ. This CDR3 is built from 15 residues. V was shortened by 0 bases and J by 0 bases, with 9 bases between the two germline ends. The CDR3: CASSLVQGLNTEAFF. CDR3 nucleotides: TGCGCCAGCAGCTTGGTGCAGGGGTTGAACACTGAAGCTTTCTTT.

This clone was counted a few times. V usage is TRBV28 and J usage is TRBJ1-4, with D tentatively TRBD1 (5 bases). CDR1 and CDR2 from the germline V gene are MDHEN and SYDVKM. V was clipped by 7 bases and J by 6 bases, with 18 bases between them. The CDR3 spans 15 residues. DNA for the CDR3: TGTGCCAGCAAGGAGGAGGGCAGGGTTTATGAAAAACTGTTTTTT. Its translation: CASKEEGRVYEKLFF.

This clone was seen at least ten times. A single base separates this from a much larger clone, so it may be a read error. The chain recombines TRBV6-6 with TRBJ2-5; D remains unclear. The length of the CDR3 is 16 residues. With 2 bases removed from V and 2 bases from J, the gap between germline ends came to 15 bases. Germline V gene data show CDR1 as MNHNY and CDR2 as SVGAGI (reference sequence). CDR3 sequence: CASSYRDDLGQETQYF. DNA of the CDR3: TGTGCCAGCAGTTACAGAGATGATCTTGGGCAAGAGACCCAGTACTTC.

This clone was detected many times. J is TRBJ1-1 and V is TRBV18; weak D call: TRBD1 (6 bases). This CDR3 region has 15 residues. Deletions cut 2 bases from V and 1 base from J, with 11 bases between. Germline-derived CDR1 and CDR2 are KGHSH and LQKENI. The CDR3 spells CASSPFTGRNTEAFF. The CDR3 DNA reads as TGTGCCAGCTCACCATTCACAGGGAGGAACACTGAAGCTTTCTTT.

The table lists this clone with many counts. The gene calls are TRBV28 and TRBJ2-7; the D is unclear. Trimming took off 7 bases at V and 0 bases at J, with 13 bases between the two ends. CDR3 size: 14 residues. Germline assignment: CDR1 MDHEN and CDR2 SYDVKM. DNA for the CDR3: TGTGCCAGCACAAGGACGTGGAGCTCCTACGAGCAGTACTTC. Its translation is CASTRTWSSYEQYF.

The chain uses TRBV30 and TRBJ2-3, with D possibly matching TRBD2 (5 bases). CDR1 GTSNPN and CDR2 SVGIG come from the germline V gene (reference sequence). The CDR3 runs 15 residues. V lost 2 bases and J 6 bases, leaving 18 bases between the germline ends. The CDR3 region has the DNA TGTGCCTGGAGTCTGAGGGCGGCCACGGGGGATACGCAGTATTTT. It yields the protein CAWSLRAATGDTQYF.

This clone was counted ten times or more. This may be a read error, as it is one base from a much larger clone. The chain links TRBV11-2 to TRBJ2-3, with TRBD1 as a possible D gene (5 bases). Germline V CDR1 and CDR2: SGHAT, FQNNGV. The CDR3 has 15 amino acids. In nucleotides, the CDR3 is TGTGCCAGCAGCCTCCTCGTGAGTGACACAGGTACGCAGTATTTT. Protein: CASSLLVSDTGTQYF.

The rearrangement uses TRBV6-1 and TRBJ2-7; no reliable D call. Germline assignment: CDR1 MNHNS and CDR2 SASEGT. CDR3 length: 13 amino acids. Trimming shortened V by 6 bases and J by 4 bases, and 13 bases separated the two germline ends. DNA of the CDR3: TGTGCCAGCAGGGAAAGACCTGTTTACGAGCAGTACTTC. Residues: CASRERPVYEQYF.

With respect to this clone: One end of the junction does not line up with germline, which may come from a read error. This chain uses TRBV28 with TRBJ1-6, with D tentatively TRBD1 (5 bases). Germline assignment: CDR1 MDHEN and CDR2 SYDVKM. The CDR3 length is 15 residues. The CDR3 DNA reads TGTGCCAGCAGCACAGGACCGCCCAGTAATTCACCCCTCCATTTT. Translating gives CASSTGPPSNSPLHF.

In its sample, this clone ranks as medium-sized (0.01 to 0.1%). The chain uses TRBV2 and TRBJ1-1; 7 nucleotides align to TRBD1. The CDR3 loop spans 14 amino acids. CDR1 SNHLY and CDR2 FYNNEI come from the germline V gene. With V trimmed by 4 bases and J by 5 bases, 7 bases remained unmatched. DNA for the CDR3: TGTGCCAGCAGTGCCGAGACAGGGATAACTGAAGCTTTCTTT. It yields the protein CASSAETGITEAFF. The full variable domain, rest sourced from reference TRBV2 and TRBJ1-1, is EPEVTQTPSHQVTQMGQEVILRCVPISNHLYFYWYRQILGQKVEFLVSFYNNEISEKSEIFDDQFSVERPDGSNFTLKIRSTKLEDSAMYFCASSAETGITEAFFGQGTRLTVV.